This T cell receptor beta chain was obtained from a study of graft-versus-host responses after intestinal transplantation. This CDR3 region has 15 residues. V shed 2 bases, J shed 5 bases, and the junction held 8 bases outside the gene matches. Per germline, CDR1 SGHKS and CDR2 YYEKEE (reference sequence). Assay used: immunoSEQ multiplex PCR; TCRdb lists only in-frame clones, some missing. The table lists tens of thousands of clones, more than 80% of them singletons. With regard to this clone: Its specificity is not known.

The genes are TRBV5-5 and TRBJ2-3; 7 bases align to TRBD2. This specimen consisted of unstimulated CD8+ T cells sorted from spleen or lymph node cells, obtained before intestinal transplant. This receptor was obtained from a human donor who received an intestinal transplant. CDR3 sequence reads: CASSLEPGGGDTQYF. In DNA, the CDR3 is TGTGCCAGCAGCTTAGAACCGGGGGGTGGAGATACGCAGTATTTT. Variable domain in full (rest from reference TRBV5-5 and TRBJ2-3): DAGVTQSPTHLIKTRGQQVTLRCSPISGHKSVSWYQQVLGQGPQFIFQYYEKEERGRGNFPDRFSARQFPNYSSELNVNALLLGDSALYLCASSLEPGGGDTQYFGPGTRLTVL.